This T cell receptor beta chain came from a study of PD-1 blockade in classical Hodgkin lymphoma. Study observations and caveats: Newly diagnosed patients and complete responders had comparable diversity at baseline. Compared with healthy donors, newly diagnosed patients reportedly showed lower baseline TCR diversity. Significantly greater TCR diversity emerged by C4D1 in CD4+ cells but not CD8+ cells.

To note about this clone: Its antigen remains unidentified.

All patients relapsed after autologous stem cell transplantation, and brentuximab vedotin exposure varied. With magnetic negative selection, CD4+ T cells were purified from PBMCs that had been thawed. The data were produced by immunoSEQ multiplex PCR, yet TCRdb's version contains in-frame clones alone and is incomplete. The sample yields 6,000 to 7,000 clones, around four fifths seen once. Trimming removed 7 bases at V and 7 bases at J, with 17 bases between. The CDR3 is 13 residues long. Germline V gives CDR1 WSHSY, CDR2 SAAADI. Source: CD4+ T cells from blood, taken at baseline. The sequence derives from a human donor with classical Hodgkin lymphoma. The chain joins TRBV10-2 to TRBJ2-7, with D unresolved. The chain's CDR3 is CASTSDPIGEQYF. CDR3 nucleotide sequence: TGCGCCAGCACTTCCGACCCAATAGGGGAGCAGTACTTC.